This T cell receptor beta chain was retrieved from a study of control samples from healthy donors and cancer patients. Libraries were prepared by immunoSEQ multiplex PCR; TCRdb keeps only in-frame clonotypes and omits some of them. Of 130,000 or so clones listed, roughly 84% were seen once; the top ten hold about 3.2%. This clone was detected only once. CDR3 size: 15 residues. Germline V gives CDR1 SGHVS, CDR2 FNYEAQ. V dropped 1 base and J dropped 5 bases, with 14 bases sitting between them. The receptor comes from a man aged 45 to 65 in good health. The specimen sequenced was blood. This chain connects TRBV7-6 to TRBJ2-5; D is unclear. As DNA, the CDR3 is TGTGCCAGCAGCTTAGGGTATATTCGTTCGGAGACCCAGTACTTC. This sequence encodes CASSLGYIRSETQYF.